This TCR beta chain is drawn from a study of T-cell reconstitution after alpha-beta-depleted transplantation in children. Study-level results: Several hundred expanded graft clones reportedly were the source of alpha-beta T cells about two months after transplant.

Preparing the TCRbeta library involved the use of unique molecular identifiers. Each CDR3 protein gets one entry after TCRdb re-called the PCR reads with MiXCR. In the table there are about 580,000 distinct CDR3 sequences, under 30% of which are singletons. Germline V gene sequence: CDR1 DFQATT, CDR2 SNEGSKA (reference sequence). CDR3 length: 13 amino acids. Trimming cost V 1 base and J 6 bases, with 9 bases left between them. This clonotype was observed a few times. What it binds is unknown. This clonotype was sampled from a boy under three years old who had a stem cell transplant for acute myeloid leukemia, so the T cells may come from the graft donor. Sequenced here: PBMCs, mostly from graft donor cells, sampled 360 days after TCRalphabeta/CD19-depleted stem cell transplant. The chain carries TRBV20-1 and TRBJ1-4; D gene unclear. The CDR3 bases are TGCAGTGCTAGAGGACGCCTCGATGAAAAACTGTTTTTT. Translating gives CSARGRLDEKLFF.